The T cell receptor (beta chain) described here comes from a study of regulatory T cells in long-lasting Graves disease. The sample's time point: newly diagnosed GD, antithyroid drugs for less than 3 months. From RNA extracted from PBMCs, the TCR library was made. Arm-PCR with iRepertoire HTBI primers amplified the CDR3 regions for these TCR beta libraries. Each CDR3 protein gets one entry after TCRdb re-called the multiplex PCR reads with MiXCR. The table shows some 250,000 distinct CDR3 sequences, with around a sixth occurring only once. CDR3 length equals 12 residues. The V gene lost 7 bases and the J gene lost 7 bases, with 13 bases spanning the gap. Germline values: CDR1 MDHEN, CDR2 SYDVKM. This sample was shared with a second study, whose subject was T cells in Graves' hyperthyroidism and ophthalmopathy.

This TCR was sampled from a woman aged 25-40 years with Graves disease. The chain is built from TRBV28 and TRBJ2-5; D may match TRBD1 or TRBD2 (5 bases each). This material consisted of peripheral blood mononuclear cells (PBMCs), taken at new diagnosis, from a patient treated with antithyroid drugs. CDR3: CASKGQGGTQYF. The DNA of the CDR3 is TGTGCCAGCAAAGGACAAGGAGGGACCCAGTACTTC.